A selection of T cell receptor beta chains follows, all from one sample in a study of shared clonotypes between healthy human individuals. Produced via immunoSEQ multiplex PCR; TCRdb's table is partial and in-frame only. The table has hundreds of thousands of clones, approximately 79% seen once. The sample was memory CD4+ T cells sorted from blood. These receptors were taken from a man in his thirties or forties in good health. CDR3s include the opening cysteine and the closing phenylalanine or tryptophan. D genes are given only for firm matches. Clone size is given for some rows only: seen once, a few or many times, or a class if the clone is expanded.

v_gene,len,j_gene,abundance,d_gene,CDR3nt,CDR3aa
TRBV7-9,14,TRBJ2-7,NA,NA,TGTGCCAGCAGCTTAGGGACGGGGACCTACGAGCAGTACTTC,CASSLGTGTYEQYF
TRBV5-1,14,TRBJ2-1,NA,NA,TGCGCCAGCAGCGGCGGATTCACTAACAATGAGCAGTTCTTC,CASSGGFTNNEQFF
TRBV18,15,TRBJ2-7,NA,TRBD1,TGTGCCAGCTCAGGTACAGGGGCCTACCGGGGAGAGCAGTACTTC,CASSGTGAYRGEQYF
TRBV29-1,14,TRBJ2-3,NA,TRBD1,TGCAGCGTTGTCCAGGACAGGGGGGCAGATACGCAGTATTTT,CSVVQDRGADTQYF
TRBV5-4,15,TRBJ2-3,NA,NA,TGTGCCAGCAGCTTGGATTTGGGGGAGCCAGATACGCAGTATTTT,CASSLDLGEPDTQYF
TRBV11-2,15,TRBJ1-2,NA,NA,TGTGCCAGCAGCGCCCAAAGGGCCTCTCCCCATGGCTACACCTTC,CASSAQRASPHGYTF
TRBV5-4,18,TRBJ2-6,NA,TRBD2,TGTGCCAGCAGCTCTCCGGGACTAGCGGTTACTGGGGCCAACGTCCTGACTTTC,CASSSPGLAVTGANVLTF
TRBV7-2,16,TRBJ2-3,NA,TRBD2,TGTGCCAGCAGCTTAGTGAGCGGGAGTATTGCAGATACGCAGTATTTT,CASSLVSGSIADTQYF
TRBV13,17,TRBJ2-3,NA,TRBD2,TGTGCCAGCAGCTCCCCGGGACTAGGGCCTAGCACAGATACGCAGTATTTT,CASSSPGLGPSTDTQYF
TRBV29-1,15,TRBJ2-7,NA,TRBD2,TGCAGCGTGATACGAAATAGCGGGAGATCCTACGAGCAGTACTTC,CSVIRNSGRSYEQYF
TRBV7-2,14,TRBJ2-3,NA,TRBD2,TGTGCCAGCAGCGCGACTAGCCCGCGGGGTACGCAGTATTTT,CASSATSPRGTQYF
TRBV6-1,15,TRBJ2-7,NA,NA,TGTGCCAGCAGGGGGACCCCGGGATCGAGCGGCGAGCAGTACTTC,CASRGTPGSSGEQYF
TRBV6-5,12,TRBJ2-1,NA,NA,TGTGCCAGCAGTTACATCGGCAATGAGCAGTTCTTC,CASSYIGNEQFF
TRBV6-1,11,TRBJ1-2,NA,NA,TGTGCGGGGCAGGCCTATCCTGGCTACACCTTC,CAGQAYPGYTF
TRBV5-5,14,TRBJ2-5,many,NA,TGTGCCAGCAGCACCCCCGAGACTGGCGAGACCCAGTACTTC,CASSTPETGETQYF
TRBV5-1,12,TRBJ2-1,NA,NA,TGCGCCAGCAGCCATGGGGCGCAGGAGCAGTTCTTC,CASSHGAQEQFF
TRBV10-2,14,TRBJ2-2,NA,TRBD2,TGCGCCAGCGTAGGGACTAGCGTTTCCGGGGAGCTGTTTTTT,CASVGTSVSGELFF
TRBV11-2,13,TRBJ1-4,once,NA,TGTGCCAGCAGCCCCGGGGTAGGACAAAAACTGTTTTTT,CASSPGVGQKLFF
TRBV5-4,13,TRBJ2-5,NA,NA,TGTGCCAGCAGCTTATCGTCTAGAGAGACCCAGTACTTC,CASSLSSRETQYF
TRBV27,15,TRBJ2-1,NA,TRBD1,TGTGCCAACAAAGCCGGGACAGGGAATTTTCGTGAGCAGTTCTTC,CANKAGTGNFREQFF
TRBV10-1,17,TRBJ2-1,NA,TRBD1,TGCGCCAGCAGTGAGCACCTACAGGGGAAGAACTACAATGAGCAGTTCTTC,CASSEHLQGKNYNEQFF
TRBV5-1,12,TRBJ2-3,many,TRBD1,TGCGCCAGCAGCTTCGACAGGGTTACGCAGTATTTT,CASSFDRVTQYF
TRBV7-9,14,TRBJ1-2,NA,NA,TGTGCCAGCAGCTATAGGGGGATTATCAATGGCTACACCTTC,CASSYRGIINGYTF
TRBV18,12,TRBJ2-3,NA,NA,TGTGCCAGCTCACCACGCAAAGATACGCAGTATTTT,CASSPRKDTQYF
TRBV11-2,17,TRBJ1-3,many,NA,TGTGCCAGCAGCTCCGAGTCGGCCGGGCTAGCTGGAAACACCATATATTTT,CASSSESAGLAGNTIYF
TRBV25-1,14,TRBJ1-4,NA,TRBD1,TGTGCCAGCAGTGAATGGGGACAGTGGGGAAAACTGTTTTTT,CASSEWGQWGKLFF
TRBV10-3,14,TRBJ2-5,NA,TRBD2,TGTGCCATCAGTGGGAGCGGGAGTGAAGAGACCCAGTACTTC,CAISGSGSEETQYF
TRBV5-6,15,TRBJ1-5,NA,TRBD1,TGTGCCAGCAGCTTGGCCGCGCAGGGGGATCAGCCCCAGCATTTT,CASSLAAQGDQPQHF
TRBV9,19,TRBJ2-4,NA,TRBD1,TGTGCCAGCAGCGTCCTAGACAGGGATTACCCGAATAACAAAAACATTCAGTACTTC,CASSVLDRDYPNNKNIQYF
TRBV27,19,TRBJ2-1,NA,TRBD2,TGTGCCAGCAGTCCACGCGGGACTAGCGGGGGAAGCTCCTACAATGAGCAGTTCTTC,CASSPRGTSGGSSYNEQFF
TRBV4-3,15,TRBJ2-2,NA,NA,TGCGCCAGCAGCCAAGATTTAGAGGTCCACGGGGAGCTGTTTTTT,CASSQDLEVHGELFF
TRBV5-1,16,TRBJ1-4,NA,NA,TGCGCCAGCAGCCCGGTTACGACAAACATGAATGAAAAACTGTTTTTT,CASSPVTTNMNEKLFF
TRBV27,14,TRBJ2-1,NA,NA,TGTGCCAGCAGTTTTAGCGGCAGAAACAATGAGCAGTTCTTC,CASSFSGRNNEQFF
TRBV18,14,TRBJ1-5,NA,NA,TGTGCCAGCTCACATGGGACCAACAATCAGCCCCAGCATTTT,CASSHGTNNQPQHF
TRBV7-2,15,TRBJ2-7,NA,NA,TGTGCCAGCAGCCCCCAGCTGGGAAGCTCCTACGAGCAGTACTTC,CASSPQLGSSYEQYF
TRBV7-2,13,TRBJ2-7,NA,TRBD2,TGTGCCAGCAGCGCCGCCCCCGGGACTAGCGTGTACTTC,CASSAAPGTSVYF
TRBV29-1,12,TRBJ2-5,NA,NA,TGCAGCGTTGAAGAACACCAAGAGACCCAGTACTTC,CSVEEHQETQYF
TRBV2,15,TRBJ2-1,NA,TRBD2,TGTGCCAGCAGGACGGGCGGGAGCTCCTACAATGAGCAGTTCTTC,CASRTGGSSYNEQFF
TRBV19,15,TRBJ2-6,few,NA,TGTGCCAGCCAAAGACCGGGGGCTGGGGCCAACGTCCTGACTTTC,CASQRPGAGANVLTF
TRBV4-1,17,TRBJ2-3,few,TRBD2,TGCGCCAGCAGCCAACCACCGGGACTAGGCAACACAGATACGCAGTATTTT,CASSQPPGLGNTDTQYF
TRBV5-1,13,TRBJ2-7,NA,NA,TGCGCCAGCAGCTTGGAACAGGTAAACGAGCAGTACTTC,CASSLEQVNEQYF
TRBV5-1,15,TRBJ2-2,NA,NA,TGCGCCAGCAGCTTGGGCGGGGTCTTCATTCGGGAGCTGTTTTTT,CASSLGGVFIRELFF
TRBV9,15,TRBJ2-7,NA,NA,TGTGCCAGCAGCGCGAGTGGGGGACAAGGGGACGAGCAGTACTTC,CASSASGGQGDEQYF
TRBV6-5,13,TRBJ1-1,NA,NA,TGTGCCAGCAAAGACAGACCGAACACTGAAGCTTTCTTT,CASKDRPNTEAFF
TRBV19,15,TRBJ2-7,NA,TRBD1,TGTGCCAGTAGTAGAGGGGGCGTCGGCTTTTACGAGCAGTACTTC,CASSRGGVGFYEQYF
TRBV3-2,9,TRBJ2-3,once,NA,TGTGCCAGCCCAAATACGCAGTATTTT,CASPNTQYF
TRBV10-3,15,TRBJ1-5,NA,NA,TGTGCCATCAGTCCGGACCGATCTAGCAATCAGCCCCAGCATTTT,CAISPDRSSNQPQHF
TRBV19,15,TRBJ2-5,NA,TRBD2,TGTGCCAGTAGACCCCGGCGGGAGAGTAGTGAGACCCAGTACTTC,CASRPRRESSETQYF